Sequencing of this T cell receptor beta chain was carried out in a study of regulatory T cells in long-lasting Graves disease. This clonotype was detected a few times. Its antigen remains unidentified. Looked up from germline, CDR1 is DFQATT and CDR2 is SNEGSKA (reference sequence). CDR3 length: 14 residues. V was clipped by 6 bases and J by 10 bases; unmatched bases: 12. Building the TCR beta libraries relied on iRepertoire HTBI primers, and CDR3 regions underwent Arm-PCR. MiXCR, run by TCRdb on the multiplex PCR reads, gives a single entry per CDR3 protein. The sample has 300,000 to 400,000 distinct CDR3 sequences, about a sixth seen once. General study findings and limits: TCR diversity in persistent Graves' patients was below that of newly diagnosed ones.

Described time point: newly diagnosed GD, antithyroid drugs for less than 3 months. The TCR library used RNA extracted from PBMCs. The sample was also reused in another study, on T cells in Graves' hyperthyroidism and ophthalmopathy.

Here the sequenced sample was peripheral blood mononuclear cells (PBMCs), taken at new diagnosis, from a patient treated with antithyroid drugs. The receptor's source is a man aged 35-49 years with Graves disease. This chain connects TRBV20-1 to TRBJ1-6; 7 bases are a match to TRBD1. CDR3 loop: CSARPMTGRSPLHF. The DNA for the CDR3 is TGCAGTGCCCGCCCCATGACAGGGCGCTCACCCCTCCACTTT.